One sample yielded the 19 T cell receptor beta chains listed below, sequenced in a study of CD8 T cells in ankylosing spondylitis. The study, taken as a whole, reports: Seemingly distinctive of ankylosing spondylitis blood was a TCR beta motif formed by eight highly homologous variants.

These receptors have no identified antigens. Using its own MiXCR run on the 5' RACE reads, TCRdb lists one record per CDR3 protein. The sample has about 420,000 distinct CDR3 sequences, 20% to 25% seen once. The source material was blood, either unsorted or a sorted T cell fraction (not recorded which). These receptors all stem from a male donor with ankylosing spondylitis.

The V gene is TRBV6-2 or TRBV6-3, the J gene TRBJ2-1; TRBD1 is a possible D gene (5 bases). V was cut by 6 bases and J by 4 bases, with 16 bases left in between. Germline assignment: CDR1 MNHEY and CDR2 SVGEGT. The CDR3 sequence is 15 residues long. The CDR3 sequence: CASSRLDRDYNEQFF. The CDR3, as DNA: TGTGCCAGCAGCCGACTCGACAGAGATTACAATGAGCAGTTCTTC.

This chain uses TRBV2 with TRBJ2-2; 7 nucleotides match TRBD1. Germline CDR1 SNHLY, CDR2 FYNNEI. There are 13 residues in the CDR3. The V and J ends lost 6 bases and 5 bases, in that order; junction bases with no gene match: 3. Here the CDR3 reads CASSVQGTGELFF. For the CDR3, the DNA is TGTGCCAGCAGCGTACAGGGGACCGGGGAGCTGTTTTTT.

This clonotype showed up many times. The V and J genes are TRBV27 and TRBJ2-1, with 8 bases matching TRBD2. CDR3 length: 15 amino acids. Looked up from germline, CDR1 is MNHEY and CDR2 is SMNVEV (reference sequence). With V trimmed by 5 bases and J by 3 bases, 6 bases remained unmatched. The CDR3 DNA is TGTGCCAGCAGTAGAACTAGCGGTTACTACAATGAGCAGTTCTTC. This gives the protein CASSRTSGYYNEQFF.

In DNA, the CDR3 is TGTGCCAGCAGGAGGAGTGGCGAGCAGTTCTTC. Translated: CASRRSGEQFF. V usage is TRBV12-3 or TRBV12-4 and J usage is TRBJ2-1; D remains ambiguous. The V and J ends lost 6 bases and 10 bases respectively, with 10 bases between them. The CDR3 covers 11 residues.

There are a few counts of this clonotype. The genes are TRBV27 and TRBJ2-3; 11 positions match TRBD1. Losses at the gene ends were 8 bases for V and 7 bases for J; bases not matched to a gene: 5. Germline CDR1 is MNHEY and CDR2 is SMNVEV (reference sequence). CDR3 size: 13 residues. The CDR3 is CASWTGGGNTQYF. The CDR3 DNA sequence: TGTGCCAGCTGGACAGGGGGCGGGAATACGCAGTATTTT.

This chain joins TRBV5-1 and TRBJ2-3; possible D gene TRBD2, 5 bases. Trimming pared 1 base from V and 4 bases from J, leaving 10 bases between. In germline, CDR1 is SGHRS, CDR2 YFSETQ. The length of the CDR3 is 14 residues. For the CDR3, the DNA is TGCGCCAGCAGCTTGTTTGGGAGTCCAGATACGCAGTATTTT. Translated: CASSLFGSPDTQYF.

In its sample, this clonotype was seen a few times. CDR3 DNA: TGCGCCAGCAGCCATATAGGCCCCGCTAATGAAAAACTGTTTTTT. This encodes CASSHIGPANEKLFF. The chain carries TRBV4-1 and TRBJ1-4; no reliable D call. Germline CDR1 MGHRA, CDR2 YSYEKL. V lost 3 bases and J lost 3, with 11 bases in between. This CDR3 spans 15 amino acids.

This clonotype was detected a few times. The chain recombines TRBV15 with TRBJ2-5; maybe TRBD2 (5 bases). The germline V gene has CDR1 LNHNV and CDR2 YYDKDF (reference sequence). The CDR3 length is 16 residues. The V and J ends lost 1 base and 1 base respectively, with 13 bases between them. The CDR3 sequence: CATSRGSSYGQETQYF. DNA of the CDR3: TGTGCCACCAGCAGAGGTTCTAGCTATGGCCAAGAGACCCAGTACTTC.

V is TRBV5-1 and J is TRBJ1-4, with 8 bases fitting TRBD1. Germline V gene data show CDR1 as SGHRS and CDR2 as YFSETQ. J was trimmed by 7 bases and V by 4 bases; bases with no gene match: 9. CDR3 length: 15 residues. The CDR3 DNA follows: TGCGCCAGCAGCAAGCCGGGACAGGAACGTGAAAAACTGTTTTTT. As protein: CASSKPGQEREKLFF.

About this clonotype: The germline gene is not matched at one end of the junction; a read error may be the cause. The V and J genes are TRBV20-1 and TRBJ2-2; TRBD2 agrees at 7 bases. CDR1 is DFQATT and CDR2 is SNEGSKA in the germline V gene (reference sequence). The length of the CDR3 is 15 residues. DNA of the CDR3: TGCAGTGCAAGAGGTGCTAGCGGGAACACCGGGGAGCTGTTTTTT. Protein product: CSARGASGNTGELFF.

The CDR3 coding sequence is TGTGCCAGCAGCCAAATGGGGGGCTTAGAGACCCAGTACTTC. It codes for CASSQMGGLETQYF. The chain links TRBV3-1 to TRBJ2-5, with D perhaps matching TRBD1 or TRBD2 (6 bases each). Deletions cut 2 bases from V and 4 bases from J, with 11 bases between. The V gene's germline CDR1 is LGHDT and CDR2 YNNKEL (reference sequence). This CDR3 is 14 amino acids long.

This clonotype was detected once. The chain has TRBV28 and TRBJ2-3; tentative D call: TRBD1 (5 bases). In germline, CDR1 is MDHEN, CDR2 SYDVKM. The V and J ends lost 6 bases and 3 bases respectively, with 7 bases between them. CDR3 length: 12 amino acids. This CDR3 reads CASRDTTDTQYF. The CDR3 region has the DNA TGTGCCAGCAGGGACACAACAGATACGCAGTATTTT.

This clonotype appeared many times. This chain links TRBV12-3 or TRBV12-4 with TRBJ2-7; TRBD2 matches at 12 bases. After removal of 6 bases from V and 1 base from J, the junction contained 4 bases not matched to a gene. CDR3 length equals 15 residues. The CDR3 spells CASRAGLAGSYEQYF. DNA of the CDR3: TGTGCCAGCAGGGCCGGACTAGCGGGATCCTACGAGCAGTACTTC.

The gene calls are TRBV7-8 and TRBJ1-2, with 10 bases identical to TRBD1. Per the germline V gene, CDR1 is SGHVS and CDR2 is FQNEAQ. The V segment lost 5 bases and the J segment 1 base; nucleotides outside the gene matches: 4. This CDR3 spans 15 amino acids. The CDR3 reads CASSIGTGDNYGYTF. The CDR3, as DNA: TGTGCCAGCAGCATTGGGACAGGGGATAACTATGGCTACACCTTC. Looking up the rest from reference TRBV7-8 and TRBJ1-2 gives the full variable domain: GAGVSQSPRYKVAKRGQDVALRCDPISGHVSLFWYQQALGQGPEFLTYFQNEAQLDKSGLPSDRFFAERPEGSVSTLKIQRTQQEDSAVYLCASSIGTGDNYGYTFGSGTRLTVV.

V and J are TRBV12-3 or TRBV12-4 and TRBJ2-7, with D possibly matching TRBD1 (6 bases). The length of the CDR3 is 15 residues. V was pared by 4 bases and J by 2 bases, with 15 bases between. The CDR3 region is CASSSLQGIPYEQYF. The DNA for the CDR3 is TGTGCCAGCAGTTCCCTACAGGGAATCCCCTACGAGCAGTACTTC.

The chain links TRBV12-3 or TRBV12-4 to TRBJ1-5; no reliable D call. Trimming took off 1 base at V and 0 bases at J, with 10 bases between the two ends. The CDR3 is made up of 16 amino acids. The CDR3 sequence is CASSLGLGNSNQPQHF. The CDR3 nucleotides read TGTGCCAGCAGTTTAGGTTTGGGGAATAGCAATCAGCCCCAGCATTTT.

This clonotype was seen a handful of times. The chain joins TRBV12-3 or TRBV12-4 to TRBJ2-3; D is ambiguous. V shed 6 bases and J shed 3 bases, with 7 bases lying between them. The CDR3 length is 12 residues. CDR3 sequence: CASRFSTDTQYF. As DNA, the CDR3 is TGTGCCAGCAGATTTTCGACAGATACGCAGTATTTT.

This clonotype was seen more than once but under ten times. This sequence joins TRBV27 and TRBJ1-1; TRBD1 matches 7 bases. The junction had 10 bases not matched to a gene; V was cut back by 3 bases and J by 3 bases. CDR1 is MNHEY and CDR2 is SMNVEV in the germline V gene (reference sequence). This CDR3 contains 16 residues. The CDR3 protein is CASSFGRHRGDTEAFF. CDR3 in DNA: TGTGCCAGCAGTTTCGGCCGTCACAGGGGAGACACTGAAGCTTTCTTT.

A few counts support this clonotype. V is TRBV7-2 and J is TRBJ2-3, with D possibly matching TRBD1 (5 bases). Germline V gene lookup returns CDR1 SGHTA and CDR2 FQGNSA. The V gene lost 10 bases and the J gene lost 1 base, with 12 bases spanning the gap. This CDR3 region has 13 residues. The CDR3 protein is CAKRGRGTDTQYF. CDR3 DNA sequence: TGTGCCAAAAGGGGTCGGGGCACAGATACGCAGTATTTT.